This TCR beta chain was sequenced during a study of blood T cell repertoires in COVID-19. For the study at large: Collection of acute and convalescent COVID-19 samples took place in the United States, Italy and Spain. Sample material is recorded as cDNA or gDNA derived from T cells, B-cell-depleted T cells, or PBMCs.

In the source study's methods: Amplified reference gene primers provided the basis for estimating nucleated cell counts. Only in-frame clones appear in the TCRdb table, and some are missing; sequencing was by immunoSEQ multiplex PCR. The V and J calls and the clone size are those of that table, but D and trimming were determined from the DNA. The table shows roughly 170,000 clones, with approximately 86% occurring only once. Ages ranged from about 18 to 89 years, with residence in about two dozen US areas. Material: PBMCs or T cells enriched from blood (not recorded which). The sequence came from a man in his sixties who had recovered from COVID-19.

The CDR3 bases are TGCGCCAGCAGCCAGGGGATCTCCTACGAGCAGTACTTC. The encoded protein is CASSQGISYEQYF. V and J are TRBV5-1 and TRBJ2-7; D possibly corresponds to TRBD1 (6 bases). The CDR3 loop spans 13 amino acids. From germline, CDR1 is SGHRS and CDR2 YFSETQ. Trimming pared 4 bases from V and 0 bases from J, leaving 8 bases between. Supplemented by reference TRBV5-1 and TRBJ2-7, the full variable domain reads KAGVTQTPRYLIKTRGQQVTLSCSPISGHRSVSWYQQTPGQGLQFLFEYFSETQRNKGNFPGRFSGRQFSNSRSEMNVSTLELGDSALYLCASSQGISYEQYFGPGTRLTVT.